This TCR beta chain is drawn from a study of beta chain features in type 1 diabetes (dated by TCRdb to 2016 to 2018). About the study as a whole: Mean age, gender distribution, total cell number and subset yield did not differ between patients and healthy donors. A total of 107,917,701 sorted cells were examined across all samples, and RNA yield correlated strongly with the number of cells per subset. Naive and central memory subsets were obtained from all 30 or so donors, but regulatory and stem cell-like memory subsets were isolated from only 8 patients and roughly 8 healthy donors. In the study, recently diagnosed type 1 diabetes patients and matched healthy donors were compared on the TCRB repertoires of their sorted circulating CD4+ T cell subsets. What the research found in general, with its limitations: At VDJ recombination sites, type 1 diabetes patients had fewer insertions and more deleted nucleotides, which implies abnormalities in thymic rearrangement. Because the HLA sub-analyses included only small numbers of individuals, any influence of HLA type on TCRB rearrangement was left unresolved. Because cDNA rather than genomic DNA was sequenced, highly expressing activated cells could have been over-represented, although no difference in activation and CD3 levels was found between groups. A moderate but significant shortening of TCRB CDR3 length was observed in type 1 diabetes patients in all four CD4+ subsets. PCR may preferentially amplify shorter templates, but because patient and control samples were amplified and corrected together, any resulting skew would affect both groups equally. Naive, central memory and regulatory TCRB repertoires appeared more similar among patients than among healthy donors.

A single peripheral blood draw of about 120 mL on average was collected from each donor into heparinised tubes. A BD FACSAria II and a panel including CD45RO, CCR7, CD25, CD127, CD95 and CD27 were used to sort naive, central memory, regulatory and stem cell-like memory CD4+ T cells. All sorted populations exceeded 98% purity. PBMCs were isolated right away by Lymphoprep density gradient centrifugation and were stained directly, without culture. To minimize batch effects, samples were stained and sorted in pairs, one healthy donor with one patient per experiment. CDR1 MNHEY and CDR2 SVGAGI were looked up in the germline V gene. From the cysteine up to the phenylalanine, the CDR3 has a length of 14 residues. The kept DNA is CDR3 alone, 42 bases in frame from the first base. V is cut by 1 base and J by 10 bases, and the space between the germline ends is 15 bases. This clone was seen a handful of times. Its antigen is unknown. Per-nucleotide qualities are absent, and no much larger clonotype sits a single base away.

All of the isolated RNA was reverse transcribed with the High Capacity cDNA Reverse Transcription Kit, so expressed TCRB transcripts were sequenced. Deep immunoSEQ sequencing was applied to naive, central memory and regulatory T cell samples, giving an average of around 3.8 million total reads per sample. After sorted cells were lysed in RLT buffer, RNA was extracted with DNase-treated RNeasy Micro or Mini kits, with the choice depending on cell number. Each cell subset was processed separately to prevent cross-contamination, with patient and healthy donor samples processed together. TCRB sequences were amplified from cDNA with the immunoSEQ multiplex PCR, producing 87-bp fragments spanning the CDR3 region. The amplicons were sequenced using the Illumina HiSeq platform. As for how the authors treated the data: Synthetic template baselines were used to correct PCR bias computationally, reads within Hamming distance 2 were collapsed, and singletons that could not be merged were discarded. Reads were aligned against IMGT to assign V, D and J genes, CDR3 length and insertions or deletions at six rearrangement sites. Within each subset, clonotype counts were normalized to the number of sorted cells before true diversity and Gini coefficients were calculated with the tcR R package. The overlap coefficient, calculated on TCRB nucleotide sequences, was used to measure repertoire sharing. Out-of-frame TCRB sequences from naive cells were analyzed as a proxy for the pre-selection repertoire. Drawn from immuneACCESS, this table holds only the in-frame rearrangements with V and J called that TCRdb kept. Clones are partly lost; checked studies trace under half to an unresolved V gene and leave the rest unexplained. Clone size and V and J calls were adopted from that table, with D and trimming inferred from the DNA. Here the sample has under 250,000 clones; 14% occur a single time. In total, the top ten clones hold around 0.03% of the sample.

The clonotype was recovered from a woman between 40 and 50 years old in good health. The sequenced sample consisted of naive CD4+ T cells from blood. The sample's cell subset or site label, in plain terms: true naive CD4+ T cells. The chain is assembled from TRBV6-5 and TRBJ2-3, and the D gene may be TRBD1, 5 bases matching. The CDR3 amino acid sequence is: CASSYFARGSAQYF. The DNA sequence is TGTGCCAGCAGTTACTTTGCTAGGGGCTCTGCGCAGTATTTT.